A single sample is the source of the 27 T cell receptor beta chains below, sequenced in a study of vaccination and CD4 T cells after COVID-19. The treatment here: approximately 11-day PBMC culture with coronavirus spike peptide pools or control peptides (ViraFEST assay). Their antigens remain unidentified. Cultured CD4+ T cells had their DNA profiled by the Oncomine TCR Beta short-read assay. TCRdb re-called the PCR reads through MiXCR, storing one row per CDR3 protein. This sample carries about 14,000 distinct CDR3 sequences, around 43% of them seen once, and the ten largest clones take about 10%. The sequencing sample was made of CD4+ T cells from blood, cultured in vitro. The receptors shown here come from a human donor who had recovered from COVID-19.

The chain joins TRBV20-1 to TRBJ2-3, with D hard to call. There are 12 residues in the CDR3. CDR1 and CDR2 from the germline V gene are DFQATT and SNEGSKA (reference sequence). V was trimmed by 4 bases and J by 2 bases, leaving 7 bases between them. CDR3 DNA: TGCAGTGCTAATCCCTTCACAGATACGCAGTATTTT. It is translated as CSANPFTDTQYF.

Only a few counts were recorded for this clonotype. The genes are TRBV6-1 and TRBJ2-7, with TRBD2 matching over 8 bases. The CDR3 is made up of 12 amino acids. V lost 11 bases, J lost 1 base, and 4 bases stayed unmatched. CDR1 MNHNS and CDR2 SASEGT come from the germline V gene. CDR3 sequence: CARPGGSYEQYF. The DNA of the CDR3 is TGTGCCCGACCGGGGGGGTCCTACGAGCAGTACTTC.

This sequence joins TRBV9 and TRBJ1-6, with D maybe TRBD1 (5 bases). The CDR3 is 12 amino acids. V was cut by 4 bases and J by 11 bases, with 10 bases left in between. Looked up from germline, CDR1 is SGDLS and CDR2 is YYNGEE. The CDR3 spells CASSQGGTPLHF. In DNA form, the CDR3 reads TGTGCCAGCAGCCAGGGAGGGACACCCCTCCACTTT.

The chain is built from TRBV2 and TRBJ1-5, with a possible D match to TRBD1 (5 bases). The CDR3 has 16 amino acids. From germline, CDR1 is SNHLY and CDR2 FYNNEI. With 4 bases removed from V and 6 bases from J, the gap between germline ends came to 19 bases. The CDR3 sequence: CASSAQGRGMGQPQHF. In DNA, the CDR3 is TGTGCCAGCAGTGCTCAGGGAAGGGGCATGGGTCAGCCCCAGCATTTT.

This chain links TRBV27 with TRBJ2-7; TRBD1 aligns across 9 bases. The CDR3 consists of 13 residues. V gave up 4 bases and J gave up 7 bases; unmatched junction bases: 5. Germline V CDR1 and CDR2: MNHEY, SMNVEV (reference sequence). The CDR3 DNA follows: TGTGCCAGCAGTTCCTGGGACAGGGATGAGCAGTACTTC. This codes for CASSSWDRDEQYF.

This clonotype has only a few counts. V is TRBV12-3 or TRBV12-4 and J is TRBJ1-2, with 7 bases aligning to TRBD1. Trimming cost V 6 bases and J 4 bases; bases outside gene matches: 5. The CDR3 is 13 residues long. The CDR3 sequence is CASSGTAVYGYTF. In DNA form, the CDR3 reads TGTGCCAGCAGCGGGACAGCAGTCTATGGCTACACCTTC.

This chain joins TRBV20-1 and TRBJ2-3, with 11 bases lining up with TRBD1. The CDR3 is made up of 14 amino acids. After removal of 6 bases from V and 4 bases from J, the junction contained 6 bases not matched to a gene. Germline-derived CDR1 and CDR2 are DFQATT and SNEGSKA (reference sequence). The CDR3 sequence: CSAWGTGGSDTQYF. The DNA for the CDR3 is TGCAGTGCATGGGGGACAGGGGGGTCAGATACGCAGTATTTT.

The chain employs TRBV18 and TRBJ1-1; no clear D gene. V was pared by 3 bases and J by 2 bases, with 16 bases between. CDR1 KGHSH and CDR2 LQKENI come from the germline V gene. This CDR3 contains 16 residues. In DNA, the CDR3 is TGTGCCAGCTCACCCCGGCAGGTGGCGTCAAACACTGAAGCTTTCTTT. The encoded protein is CASSPRQVASNTEAFF.

This clonotype has a single count. V usage is TRBV12-3 or TRBV12-4 and J usage is TRBJ2-3; 8 nucleotides align to TRBD1. The J segment lost 8 bases and the V segment lost 5 bases, leaving 9 bases of the junction unmatched. The CDR3 runs to 14 residues. In DNA, the CDR3 is TGTGCCAGCAGTCCAAGACAGGGGCGGGGTACGCAGTATTTT. It yields the protein CASSPRQGRGTQYF.

This sequence joins TRBV20-1 and TRBJ2-1, with 9 bases aligning to TRBD2. The junction had 1 base not matched to a gene; V was cut back by 0 bases and J by 7 bases. This CDR3 spans 13 amino acids. Germline loops: CDR1 DFQATT, CDR2 SNEGSKA (reference sequence). CDR3 residues: CSARDLAGNEQFF. DNA of the CDR3: TGCAGTGCTAGAGATCTAGCGGGAAATGAGCAGTTCTTC.

This chain uses TRBV24-1 with TRBJ2-1; perhaps D is TRBD1 or TRBD2 (5 bases each). The CDR3 is 15 residues long. Germline loops: CDR1 KGHDR, CDR2 SFDVKD. With 4 bases removed from V and 7 bases from J, the gap between germline ends came to 16 bases. The CDR3 loop reads CATSDPTGARNEQFF. The CDR3 nucleotides are TGTGCCACCAGTGACCCTACCGGGGCGAGGAATGAGCAGTTCTTC.

The J gene is TRBJ2-1, the V gene TRBV24-1; a possible D gene is TRBD2 (5 bases). The CDR3 has 16 residues. The V and J ends lost 5 bases and 0 bases respectively, with 13 bases between them. Germline CDR1 is KGHDR and CDR2 is SFDVKD. The CDR3 here is CATSGSQRSSYNEQFF. The CDR3 DNA follows: TGTGCCACCAGTGGCTCTCAGCGGAGCTCCTACAATGAGCAGTTCTTC.

This chain uses TRBV20-1 with TRBJ1-6; no reliable D call. Trimming shortened V by 6 bases and J by 12 bases, and 15 bases separated the two germline ends. Looked up from germline, CDR1 is DFQATT and CDR2 is SNEGSKA (reference sequence). This CDR3 comprises 12 residues. The CDR3 DNA reads TGCAGTGCCGAAAGAGAAGTTTTACCCCTCCACTTT. It encodes CSAEREVLPLHF.

This clonotype was seen more than once but under ten times. The rearrangement links TRBV2 to TRBJ2-2; D is unresolved. The V end lost 5 bases, the J end lost 4 bases, and 5 bases lay between the germline ends. The CDR3 covers 12 residues. Germline CDR1 SNHLY, CDR2 FYNNEI. The CDR3 nucleotides are TGTGCCAGCAGTTTAGCCACCGGGGAGCTGTTTTTT. Its protein is CASSLATGELFF.

This clonotype was counted a few times. CDR3: CATSRPLAGGINEQFF. The CDR3 DNA reads TGTGCCACCAGCAGACCACTAGCGGGAGGGATCAATGAGCAGTTCTTC. The chain carries TRBV15 and TRBJ2-1; 13 bases map to TRBD2. V shed 2 bases, J shed 6 bases, and the junction held 4 bases outside the gene matches. CDR1 LNHNV and CDR2 YYDKDF come from the germline V gene (reference sequence). This CDR3 region has 16 residues.

This clonotype was detected a few times. The V call is TRBV7-2, the J call TRBJ2-2, with a weak D call TRBD2 (5 bases). Looked up from germline, CDR1 is SGHTA and CDR2 is FQGNSA. V gave up 8 bases and J gave up 6 bases, with 16 bases separating them. There are 14 residues in the CDR3. For the CDR3, the DNA is TGTGCCAGCCGCAACCCCACTAGTCCCGGGGAGCTGTTTTTT. This gives the protein CASRNPTSPGELFF.

This clonotype was seen a single time. This chain joins TRBV19 and TRBJ2-3, with 11 nucleotides matching TRBD2. Per germline, CDR1 LNHDA and CDR2 SQIVND (reference sequence). After removal of 7 bases from V and 4 bases from J, the junction contained 7 bases not matched to a gene. The CDR3 runs to 15 residues. The CDR3 DNA follows: TGTGCCAGTACGACGAGTAGCGGGAGGGCAGATACGCAGTATTTT. It translates to CASTTSSGRADTQYF.

The V gene is TRBV20-1, the J gene TRBJ2-1; unclear D gene. The CDR3 covers 11 residues. The germline gives CDR1 DFQATT, CDR2 SNEGSKA (reference sequence). V was cut by 3 bases and J by 10 bases, with 10 bases left in between. The CDR3 region has the DNA TGCAGTGCTAGTGGCTGGCAAGAGCAGTTCTTC. Translating gives CSASGWQEQFF.

This clonotype has just a few counts. The CDR3 sequence is CASSLYFDSPLHF. CDR3 bases: TGTGCCAGCAGCTTATACTTCGATTCACCCCTCCACTTT. The chain is built from TRBV7-2 and TRBJ1-6; D not certain. The V end was cut by 2 bases, the J end by 8 bases, with 7 bases between. The CDR3 length is 13 residues. Germline V gene data show CDR1 as SGHTA and CDR2 as FQGNSA.

The V call is TRBV20-1, the J call TRBJ2-2, with 10 bases aligning to TRBD2. The CDR3 runs 15 residues. The V gene end was trimmed by 5 bases and the J gene end by 8 bases; junction bases not matched to a gene: 11. The germline gives CDR1 DFQATT, CDR2 SNEGSKA (reference sequence). CDR3 DNA sequence: TGCAGTGCTCCATCGCTAGCGGGGGCCCGAGGGGAGCTGTTTTTT. Its translation: CSAPSLAGARGELFF.

The CDR3 region has the DNA TGCAGTGCCTGGGGGGTATTAGGGTCCATGAACACTGAAGCTTTCTTT. Residues: CSAWGVLGSMNTEAFF. The chain links TRBV20-1 to TRBJ1-1; tentative D call: TRBD1 (5 bases). The CDR3 has 16 residues. V dropped 6 bases and J dropped 0 bases, with 20 bases sitting between them. The germline V gene has CDR1 DFQATT and CDR2 SNEGSKA (reference sequence).

V and J are TRBV19 and TRBJ2-2; 13 bases are shared with TRBD2. J was trimmed by 4 bases and V by 9 bases; bases with no gene match: 5. CDR3 size: 15 residues. Germline-derived CDR1 and CDR2 are LNHDA and SQIVND (reference sequence). Here the CDR3 reads CASRTSGRVTGELFF. Here the CDR3 DNA reads TGTGCCAGCAGGACTAGCGGGAGAGTCACCGGGGAGCTGTTTTTT.

The chain recombines TRBV5-4 with TRBJ2-6; 7 bases align to TRBD2. The ends lost 4 bases at V and 0 bases at J; junction bases unmatched: 10. CDR1 SGHNT and CDR2 YYREEE come from the germline V gene (reference sequence). CDR3 length equals 18 residues. CDR3 sequence (DNA): TGTGCCAGCAGCAAGCGTATGGGGGGGGGCTCTGGGGCCAACGTCCTGACTTTC. Amino acid sequence: CASSKRMGGGSGANVLTF.

This clonotype was recorded a few times. This chain joins TRBV6-1 and TRBJ1-6; 7 bases line up with TRBD1. V was clipped by 6 bases and J by 6 bases; unmatched bases: 5. The length of the CDR3 is 14 residues. Germline lookup yields CDR1 MNHNS and CDR2 SASEGT. Written as DNA, the CDR3 is TGTGCCAGCAGCAAAGGGACAGTTAATTCACCCCTCCACTTT. It encodes CASSKGTVNSPLHF.

The rearrangement uses TRBV14 and TRBJ1-2; 7 nucleotides line up with TRBD1. Germline V lookup: CDR1 SGHDN, CDR2 FVKESK. This CDR3 region has 15 residues. J was trimmed by 2 bases and V by 2 bases; bases with no gene match: 5. The DNA of the CDR3 is TGTGCCAGCAGCCAAAACAGGGGATGGAACTATGGCTACACCTTC. It encodes CASSQNRGWNYGYTF.

The chain carries TRBV12-3 or TRBV12-4 and TRBJ1-6, with 9 bases lining up with TRBD1. The V gene end was trimmed by 3 bases and the J gene end by 9 bases; junction bases not matched to a gene: 3. There are 14 residues in the CDR3. DNA for the CDR3: TGTGCCAGCAGTTTGACAGGGGGGGGTTCACCCCTCCACTTT. It codes for CASSLTGGGSPLHF.

The chain is built from TRBV6-1 and TRBJ2-7; the D call may be TRBD1 or TRBD2 (5 bases each). CDR1 and CDR2 (germline): MNHNS, SASEGT. V lost 10 bases and J lost 2, with 18 bases in between. The CDR3 runs to 14 residues. In DNA form, the CDR3 reads TGTGCCACCCGCCGTGGGGGAGTCGCCTACGAGCAGTACTTC. Its protein is CATRRGGVAYEQYF.